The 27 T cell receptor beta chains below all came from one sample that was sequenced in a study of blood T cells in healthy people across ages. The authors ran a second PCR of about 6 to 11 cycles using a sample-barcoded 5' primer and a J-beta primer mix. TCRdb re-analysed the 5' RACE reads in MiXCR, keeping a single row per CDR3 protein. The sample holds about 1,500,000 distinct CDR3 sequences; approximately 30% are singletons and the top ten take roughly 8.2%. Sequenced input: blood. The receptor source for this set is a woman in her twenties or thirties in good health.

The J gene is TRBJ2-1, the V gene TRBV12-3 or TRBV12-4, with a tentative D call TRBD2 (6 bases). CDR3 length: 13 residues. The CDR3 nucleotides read TGTGCGCAGGTGGAGGGGCTATACAATGAGCAGTTCTTC. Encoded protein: CAQVEGLYNEQFF.

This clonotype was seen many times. CDR3 sequence: CASSPGVAGGLYEQYF. The DNA of the CDR3 is TGTGCCAGCAGCCCCGGGGTAGCGGGGGGGCTTTACGAGCAGTACTTC. This rearrangement joins TRBV3-1 to TRBJ2-7; 11 nucleotides align to TRBD2. CDR1 is LGHDT and CDR2 is YNNKEL in the germline V gene (reference sequence). This CDR3 region has 16 residues. V was clipped by 4 bases and J by 4 bases; unmatched bases: 9.

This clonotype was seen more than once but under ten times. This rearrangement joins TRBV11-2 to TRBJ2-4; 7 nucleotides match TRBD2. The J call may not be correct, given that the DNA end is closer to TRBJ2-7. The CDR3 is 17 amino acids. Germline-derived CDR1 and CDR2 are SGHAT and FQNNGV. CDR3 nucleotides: TGTGCCAGCAGCTCCTTTACTAGCGTCTATGGGTCTGGCGAGCAGTACTTC. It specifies CASSSFTSVYGSGEQYF.

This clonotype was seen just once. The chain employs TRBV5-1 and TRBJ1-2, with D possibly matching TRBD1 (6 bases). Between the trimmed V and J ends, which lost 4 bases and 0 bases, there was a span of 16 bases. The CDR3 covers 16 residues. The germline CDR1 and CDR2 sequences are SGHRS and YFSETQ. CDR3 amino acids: CASSPGGQGSNYGYTF. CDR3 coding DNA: TGCGCCAGCAGCCCGGGTGGGCAGGGGTCTAACTATGGCTACACCTTC.

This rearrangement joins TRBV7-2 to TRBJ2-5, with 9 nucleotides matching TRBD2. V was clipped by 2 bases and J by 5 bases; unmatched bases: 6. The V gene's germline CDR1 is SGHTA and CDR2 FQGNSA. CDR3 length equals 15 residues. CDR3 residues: CASSLSSGSTETQYF. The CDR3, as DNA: TGTGCCAGCAGCTTAAGTAGCGGGAGTACCGAGACCCAGTACTTC.

The CDR3 DNA sequence: TGTGCCAGCAGCTTACCCGGGGAAATTGATCCACCCCTCCACTTT. It is translated as CASSLPGEIDPPLHF. The chain recombines TRBV7-9 with TRBJ1-6; D not resolved. The CDR3 has 15 amino acids. Germline loops: CDR1 SEHNR, CDR2 FQNEAQ (reference sequence). V was cut by 2 bases and J by 11 bases, with 16 bases left in between.

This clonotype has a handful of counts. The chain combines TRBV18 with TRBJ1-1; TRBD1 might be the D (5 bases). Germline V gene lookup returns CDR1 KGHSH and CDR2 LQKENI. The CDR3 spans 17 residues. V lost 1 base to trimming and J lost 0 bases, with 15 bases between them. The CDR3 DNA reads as TGTGCCAGCTCACCACGGGGCTCAACCTACATGAACACTGAAGCTTTCTTT. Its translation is CASSPRGSTYMNTEAFF. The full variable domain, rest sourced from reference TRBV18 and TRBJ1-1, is NAGVMQNPRHLVRRRGQEARLRCSPMKGHSHVYWYRQLPEEGLKFMVYLQKENIIDESGMPKERFSAEFPKEGPSILRIQQVVRGDSAAYFCASSPRGSTYMNTEAFFGQGTRLTVV.

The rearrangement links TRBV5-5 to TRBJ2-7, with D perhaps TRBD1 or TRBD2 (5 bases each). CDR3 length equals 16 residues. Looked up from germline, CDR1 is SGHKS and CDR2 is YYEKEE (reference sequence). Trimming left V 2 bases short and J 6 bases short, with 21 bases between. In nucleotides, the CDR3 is TGTGCCAGCAGCTTCCAAGGGACCCCGACAAGGGGCGAGCAGTACTTC. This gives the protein CASSFQGTPTRGEQYF. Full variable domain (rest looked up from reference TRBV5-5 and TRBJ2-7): DAGVTQSPTHLIKTRGQQVTLRCSPISGHKSVSWYQQVLGQGPQFIFQYYEKEERGRGNFPDRFSARQFPNYSSELNVNALLLGDSALYLCASSFQGTPTRGEQYFGPGTRLTVT.

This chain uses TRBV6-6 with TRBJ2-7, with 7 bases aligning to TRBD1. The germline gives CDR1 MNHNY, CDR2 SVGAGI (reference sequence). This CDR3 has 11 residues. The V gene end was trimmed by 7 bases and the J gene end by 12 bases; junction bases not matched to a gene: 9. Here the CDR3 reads CASTPNRGRYF. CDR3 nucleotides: TGTGCCAGCACCCCGAACAGGGGCCGGTACTTC.

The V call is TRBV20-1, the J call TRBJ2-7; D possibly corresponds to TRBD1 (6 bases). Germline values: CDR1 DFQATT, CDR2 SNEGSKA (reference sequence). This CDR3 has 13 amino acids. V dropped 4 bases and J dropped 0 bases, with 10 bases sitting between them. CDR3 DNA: TGCAGTGCTACAGGGGCCCTCTCCTACGAGCAGTACTTC. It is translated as CSATGALSYEQYF.

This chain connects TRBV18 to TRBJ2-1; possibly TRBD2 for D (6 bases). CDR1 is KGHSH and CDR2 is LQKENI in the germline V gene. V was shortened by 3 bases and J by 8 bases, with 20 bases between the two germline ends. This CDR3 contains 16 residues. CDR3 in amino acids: CASSPLGAGSPHEQFF. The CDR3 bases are TGTGCCAGCTCACCCCTTGGTGCGGGGTCTCCCCATGAGCAGTTCTTC.

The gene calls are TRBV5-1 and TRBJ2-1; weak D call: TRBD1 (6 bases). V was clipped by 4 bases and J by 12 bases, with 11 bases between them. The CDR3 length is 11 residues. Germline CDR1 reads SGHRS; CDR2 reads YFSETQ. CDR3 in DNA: TGCGCCAGCAGCCTCAGGGGTGGGCAGTTCTTC. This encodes CASSLRGGQFF.

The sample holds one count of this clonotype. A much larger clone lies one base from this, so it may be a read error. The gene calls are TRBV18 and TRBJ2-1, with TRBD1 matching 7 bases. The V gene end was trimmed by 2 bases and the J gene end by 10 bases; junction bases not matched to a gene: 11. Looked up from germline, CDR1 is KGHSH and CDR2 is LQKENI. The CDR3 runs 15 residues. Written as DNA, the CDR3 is TGTGCCAGCTCACCAGCGACAGGGAGTGGCTACGAGCAGTTCTTC. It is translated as CASSPATGSGYEQFF.

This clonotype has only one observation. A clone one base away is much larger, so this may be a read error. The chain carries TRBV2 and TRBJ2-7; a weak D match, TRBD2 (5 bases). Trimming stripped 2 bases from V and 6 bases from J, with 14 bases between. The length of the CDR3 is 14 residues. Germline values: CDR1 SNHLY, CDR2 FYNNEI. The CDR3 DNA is TGTGCCAGCAGTGAAACCGGACGGAGGTTCGAGCAGTACTTC. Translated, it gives CASSETGRRFEQYF.

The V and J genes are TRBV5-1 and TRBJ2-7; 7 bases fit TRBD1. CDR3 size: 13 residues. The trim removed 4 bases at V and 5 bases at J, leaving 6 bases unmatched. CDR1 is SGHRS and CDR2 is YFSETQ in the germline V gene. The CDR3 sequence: CASSPTGCDEQYF. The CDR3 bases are TGCGCCAGCAGCCCGACAGGGTGCGACGAGCAGTACTTC.

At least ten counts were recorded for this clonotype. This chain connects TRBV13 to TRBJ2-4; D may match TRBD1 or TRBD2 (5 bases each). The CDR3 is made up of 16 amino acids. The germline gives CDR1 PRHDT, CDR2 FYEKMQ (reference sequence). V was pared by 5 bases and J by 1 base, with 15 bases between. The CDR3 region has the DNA TGTGCCAGCAGCCCTCGGGATGGGGCGGCCAAAAACATTCAGTACTTC. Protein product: CASSPRDGAAKNIQYF.

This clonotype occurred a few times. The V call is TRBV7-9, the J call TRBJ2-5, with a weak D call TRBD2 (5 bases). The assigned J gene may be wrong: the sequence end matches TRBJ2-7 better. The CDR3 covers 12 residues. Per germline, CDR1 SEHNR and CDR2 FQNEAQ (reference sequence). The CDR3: CASSSEGLEQYF. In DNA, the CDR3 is TGTGCCAGCAGCTCCGAAGGACTCGAGCAGTACTTC.

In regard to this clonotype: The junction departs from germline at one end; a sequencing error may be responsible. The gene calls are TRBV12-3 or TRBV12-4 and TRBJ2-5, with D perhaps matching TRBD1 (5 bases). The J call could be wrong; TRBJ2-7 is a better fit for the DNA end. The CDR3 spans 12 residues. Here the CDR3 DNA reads TGTGCCGGCAGTTTCTCAGGGTCCGAGCAGTACTTC. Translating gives CAGSFSGSEQYF.

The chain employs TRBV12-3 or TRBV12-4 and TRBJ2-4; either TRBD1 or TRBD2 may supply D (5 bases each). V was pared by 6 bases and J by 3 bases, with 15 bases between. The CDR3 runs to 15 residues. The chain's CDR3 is CASSQPGSFKNIQYF. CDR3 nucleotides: TGTGCCAGCAGCCAACCAGGGAGCTTCAAAAACATTCAGTACTTC.

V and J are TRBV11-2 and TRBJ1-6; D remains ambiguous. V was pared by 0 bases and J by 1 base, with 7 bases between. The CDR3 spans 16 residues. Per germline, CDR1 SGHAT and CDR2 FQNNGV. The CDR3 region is CASSLESASYNSPLHF. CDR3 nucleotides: TGTGCCAGCAGCTTAGAAAGTGCATCCTATAATTCACCCCTCCACTTT.

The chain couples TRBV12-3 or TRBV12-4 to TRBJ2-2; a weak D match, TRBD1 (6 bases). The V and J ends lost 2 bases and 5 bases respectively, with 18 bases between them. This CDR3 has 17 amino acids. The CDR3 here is CASSLPTQGSGTGELFF. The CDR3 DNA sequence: TGTGCCAGCAGTTTACCGACACAGGGCAGTGGGACCGGGGAGCTGTTTTTT.

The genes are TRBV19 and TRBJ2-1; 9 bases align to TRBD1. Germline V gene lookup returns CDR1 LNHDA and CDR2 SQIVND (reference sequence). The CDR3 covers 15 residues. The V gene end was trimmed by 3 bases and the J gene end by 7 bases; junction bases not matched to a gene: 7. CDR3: CASSIDRGSGNEQFF. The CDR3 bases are TGTGCCAGTAGTATTGACAGGGGGTCGGGGAATGAGCAGTTCTTC.

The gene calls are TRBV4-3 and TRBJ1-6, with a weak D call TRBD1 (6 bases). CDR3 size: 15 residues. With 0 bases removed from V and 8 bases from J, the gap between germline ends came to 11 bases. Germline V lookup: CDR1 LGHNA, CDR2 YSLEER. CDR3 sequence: CASSQDRQGHSPLHF. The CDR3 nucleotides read TGCGCCAGCAGCCAAGATCGTCAGGGGCATTCACCCCTCCACTTT.

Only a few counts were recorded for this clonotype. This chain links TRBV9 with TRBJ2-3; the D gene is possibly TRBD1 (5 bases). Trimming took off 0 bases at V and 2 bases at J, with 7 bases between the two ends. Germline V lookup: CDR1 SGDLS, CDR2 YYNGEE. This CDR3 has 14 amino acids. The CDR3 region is CASSVEGPTDTQYF. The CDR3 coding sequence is TGTGCCAGCAGCGTAGAGGGGCCCACAGATACGCAGTATTTT.

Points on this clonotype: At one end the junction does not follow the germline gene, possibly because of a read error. The CDR3 reads CASCQDRGAGYTF. Written as DNA, the CDR3 is TGTGCCAGCTGCCAAGACCGGGGGGCCGGCTACACCTTC. This chain connects TRBV4-2 to TRBJ1-2; D is perhaps TRBD1 (6 bases). This CDR3 is built from 13 residues. Germline V gene data show CDR1 as LGHNA and CDR2 as YNFKEQ.

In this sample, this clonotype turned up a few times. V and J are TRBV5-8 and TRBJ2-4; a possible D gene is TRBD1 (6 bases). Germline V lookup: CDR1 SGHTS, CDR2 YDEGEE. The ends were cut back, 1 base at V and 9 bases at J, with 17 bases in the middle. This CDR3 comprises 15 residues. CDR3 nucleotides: TGTGCCAGCAGCTTGTCAGGGGTCAGGTGGGGCATTCAGTACTTC. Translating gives CASSLSGVRWGIQYF.

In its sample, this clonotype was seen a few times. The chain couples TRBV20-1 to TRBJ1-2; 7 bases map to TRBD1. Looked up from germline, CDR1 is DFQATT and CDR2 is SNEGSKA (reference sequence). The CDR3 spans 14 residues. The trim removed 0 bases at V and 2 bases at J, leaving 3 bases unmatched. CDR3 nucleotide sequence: TGCAGTGCTAGAGAAAAGGGGGCGAACTATGGCTACACCTTC. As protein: CSAREKGANYGYTF.